These T cell receptor beta chains were read from a single sample in a study of cytomegalovirus exposure and HLA in healthy donors. This table comes from immunoSEQ multiplex PCR, and its TCRdb copy is limited to in-frame clones, with some not included. The data show tens of thousands of clones, 75% to 80% seen once. Material for sequencing was PBMCs. Receptor source: a man aged 40-49 years in good health and CMV-seronegative. The CDR3 runs from the conserved cysteine through the conserved F or W. A D gene is named only where the DNA matches it firmly. Not all rows give a size; the values are once, few, many and, for expanded clones, a class.

D,J,size,V,DNA,CDR3
TRBD2,TRBJ2-1,.,TRBV11-2,TGTGCCAGCAACAACAGAGCGGGAGGCCCTGGGGGCTCCTACAATGAGCAGTTCTTC,CASNNRAGGPGGSYNEQFF
TRBD2,TRBJ2-7,.,TRBV9,TGTGCCAGCAGCGTAGGGGACGGGAGGGCATACGAGCAGTACTTC,CASSVGDGRAYEQYF
TRBD2,TRBJ2-5,.,TRBV12-5,TGTGCTAGTGGAACCGGGACTAGCGAAGAGACCCAGTACTTC,CASGTGTSEETQYF
.,TRBJ1-2,.,TRBV28,TGTGCCAGCAGTACAACCAGGAACGGCTACACCTTC,CASSTTRNGYTF
.,TRBJ1-1,.,TRBV19,TGTGCCAGTAGCCACGGGACTATTATGCCTTTCTTT,CASSHGTIMPFF
TRBD2,TRBJ2-4,.,TRBV19,TGTGCCAGTAGTATTCTAGCGGGAGATGTTACAGCCAAAAACATTCAGTACTTC,CASSILAGDVTAKNIQYF
.,TRBJ1-1,.,TRBV2,TGTGCCAGCAGTGAAGCGCTTGCAGGCACTGAAGCTTTCTTT,CASSEALAGTEAFF
TRBD2,TRBJ2-3,few,TRBV5-5,TGTGCCAGCAGCTCGGCTAGCGGGGCAGGCCCGTATACGCAGTATTTT,CASSSASGAGPYTQYF
.,TRBJ2-1,.,TRBV20-1,TGCAGTGCCAATTATGAGCAGTTCTTC,CSANYEQFF
TRBD2,TRBJ2-2,.,TRBV19,TGTGCCAGTAGTTTAGCGGGAGTCAAACTCAGGGAGCTGTTTTTT,CASSLAGVKLRELFF
.,TRBJ2-3,few,TRBV4-3,TGCGCCAGCAGCCAACAGGGATTTGGTACGCAGTATTTT,CASSQQGFGTQYF
.,TRBJ1-2,.,TRBV29-1,TGCAGCGTTGAAGCTCAGATAGGGGTGAACTATGGCTACACCTTC,CSVEAQIGVNYGYTF
.,TRBJ1-3,.,TRBV5-4,TGTGCCAGCAGCTTGGGGGGGGTGCTGACTGGAAACACCATATATTTT,CASSLGGVLTGNTIYF
.,TRBJ2-3,.,TRBV4-3,TGCGCCAGCAGCCAAGGGGCATTGGGCACAGATACGCAGTATTTT,CASSQGALGTDTQYF
.,TRBJ1-1,.,TRBV5-7,TGTGCCAGCAGCTGGGGGGAGAACACTGAAGCTTTCTTT,CASSWGENTEAFF
TRBD1,TRBJ1-5,.,TRBV19,TGTGCCAGTAGTGTGACCCAGGGGGACCATCAGCCCCAGCATTTT,CASSVTQGDHQPQHF
TRBD2,TRBJ2-5,.,TRBV11-3,TGTGCCAGCAGCTTAAACGGGAGGCGGGTAGAGACCCAGTACTTC,CASSLNGRRVETQYF
.,TRBJ2-1,.,TRBV29-1,TGCAGCGTTGACCTTCCGGGTCGCTACAATGAGCAGTTCTTC,CSVDLPGRYNEQFF
.,TRBJ2-1,.,TRBV28,TGTGCCAGCCGCTCATCGGGAGCTTCTCCCTCCTACAATGAGCAGTTCTTC,CASRSSGASPSYNEQFF
.,TRBJ2-6,.,TRBV7-2,TGTGCCAGCAGCTTAGCGAAGGGGTCTGGGGCCAACGTCCTGACTTTC,CASSLAKGSGANVLTF
TRBD2,TRBJ2-7,few,TRBV28,TGTGCCAGCAGGTCGATAGCGGGAGGGCCCTCGTGGGAGCAGTACTTC,CASRSIAGGPSWEQYF
.,TRBJ2-5,.,TRBV28,TGTGCCATCTGGGGGCCACACGGGACCCAGTACTTC,CAIWGPHGTQYF
TRBD2,TRBJ2-3,.,TRBV28,TGTGCCAGCAGCACCGCCAGCGGGAGCAGCACAGATACGCAGTATTTT,CASSTASGSSTDTQYF
TRBD2,TRBJ2-1,once,TRBV19,TGTGCCAGTACCTCTAGCGGGAGGGGGTTCTCCTACAATGAGCAGTTCTTC,CASTSSGRGFSYNEQFF
TRBD1,TRBJ2-7,.,TRBV28,TGTGCCAGCAGTGGGGGACAGGCGGCTTCCTACGAGCAGTACTTC,CASSGGQAASYEQYF
.,TRBJ1-3,.,TRBV5-1,TGCGCCAGCAGCCATCCGGGAGTAGGCAACACCATATATTTT,CASSHPGVGNTIYF
.,TRBJ1-6,few,TRBV9,TGTGCCAGCAGCGTAGAGGGAACCGGAGGGAATTCACCCCTCCACTTT,CASSVEGTGGNSPLHF
TRBD1,TRBJ2-6,.,TRBV6-1,TGTGCCAGCAGTGCATGGACAGGGCGCGCTAGTTCTGGGGCCAACGTCCTGACTTTC,CASSAWTGRASSGANVLTF
TRBD2,TRBJ2-5,few,TRBV13,TGTGCCAGCAGCCCGGGACTAGCGGGAGGATGGTACCAAGAGACCCAGTACTTC,CASSPGLAGGWYQETQYF
.,TRBJ2-2,once,TRBV7-9,TGTGCCAGCAGCTTAGCCCTAGCAGACACCGGGGAGCTGTTTTTT,CASSLALADTGELFF
.,TRBJ2-7,.,TRBV30,TGTGCCTGGAGCCGCACGGACAGTAGGGAGCAGTACTTC,CAWSRTDSREQYF
.,TRBJ1-2,.,TRBV7-8,TGTGCCAGCATCCCTTCCCCCGGAGATCCTGGCTACACCTTC,CASIPSPGDPGYTF
TRBD2,TRBJ2-7,.,TRBV6-4,TGTGCCAGCAGTGCCGAGGCGGGAGCAACCTACGAGCAGTACTTC,CASSAEAGATYEQYF
.,TRBJ2-6,.,TRBV18,TGTGCCAGCTCACTTATATCTGGGGCCAACGTCCTGACTTTC,CASSLISGANVLTF
.,TRBJ2-7,.,TRBV29-1,TGCAGCGTTGATCGGGGTTCGAACGAGCAGTACTTC,CSVDRGSNEQYF